The 9 T cell receptor beta chains below come from one sample, sequenced in a study of OX40 agonist ivuxolimab in advanced cancers. Sequenced by immunoSEQ multiplex PCR; TCRdb stores in-frame clones only, minus some. Of some 48,000 clones in the sample, around 84% are singletons; the top ten hold less than 25%. The sample in question was CD4+ or CD8+ T cells sorted from blood, obtained in a trial of the OX40 agonist ivuxolimab. These TCRs come from an adult with an advanced solid tumor such as melanoma, head and neck, liver or kidney cancer.

The V gene is TRBV10-2, the J gene TRBJ1-3; perhaps TRBD1 as D (6 bases). CDR1 WSHSY and CDR2 SAAADI come from the germline V gene. This CDR3 region has 14 residues. Trimming pared 10 bases from V and 0 bases from J, leaving 13 bases between. The CDR3 region has the DNA TGCGCCACCCGGGACACATACTCTGGAAACACCATATATTTT. It encodes CATRDTYSGNTIYF.

This chain connects TRBV9 to TRBJ2-1; no clear D. Per germline, CDR1 SGDLS and CDR2 YYNGEE. Trimming removed 2 bases at V and 7 bases at J, with 10 bases between. This CDR3 comprises 13 residues. The CDR3 sequence is CASSVYLGNEQFF. DNA of the CDR3: TGTGCCAGCAGCGTCTACCTGGGAAATGAGCAGTTCTTC.

V and J are TRBV30 and TRBJ2-7, with D unclear. Germline V gene sequence: CDR1 GTSNPN, CDR2 SVGIG (reference sequence). The CDR3 is made up of 11 amino acids. The ends were cut back, 2 bases at V and 4 bases at J, with 6 bases in the middle. This CDR3 reads CAWSNGYEQYF. The CDR3 DNA reads TGTGCCTGGAGTAATGGTTACGAGCAGTACTTC.

This chain connects TRBV4-3 to TRBJ2-1; 7 bases align to TRBD2. Germline CDR1 and CDR2: LGHNA and YSLEER. The CDR3 spans 16 residues. V was pared by 0 bases and J by 2 bases, with 4 bases of the junction left unmatched. The CDR3 loop reads CASSQDRAGTYNEQFF. The CDR3 bases are TGCGCCAGCAGCCAAGATCGAGCGGGAACCTACAATGAGCAGTTCTTC.

This clone was counted once. The chain recombines TRBV7-9 with TRBJ2-7; perhaps TRBD1 as D (6 bases). The CDR3 has 14 residues. Germline V gene data show CDR1 as SEHNR and CDR2 as FQNEAQ (reference sequence). V dropped 8 bases and J dropped 0 bases, with 14 bases sitting between them. Written as DNA, the CDR3 is TGTGCCAGCGGTCCTACAGGGAGCTCCTACGAGCAGTACTTC. Its protein product is CASGPTGSSYEQYF.

The chain recombines TRBV27 with TRBJ2-7; 7 bases agree with TRBD1. CDR3 length: 14 amino acids. The germline V gene has CDR1 MNHEY and CDR2 SMNVEV (reference sequence). Losses at the gene ends were 5 bases for V and 2 bases for J; bases not matched to a gene: 6. CDR3 sequence: CASSTAGGTYEQYF. The CDR3 DNA sequence: TGTGCCAGCAGTACCGCAGGGGGTACCTACGAGCAGTACTTC.

The CDR3 is CASSFRVPGQKETQYF. The CDR3 DNA reads as TGTGCCAGCAGCTTTCGAGTCCCGGGACAGAAGGAGACCCAGTACTTC. The V gene is TRBV7-9, the J gene TRBJ2-5; 7 positions agree with TRBD1. This CDR3 has 16 amino acids. V lost 3 bases to trimming and J lost 5 bases; unmatched junction nucleotides: 12. Germline V gene data show CDR1 as SEHNR and CDR2 as FQNEAQ (reference sequence).

This clone came up once. The chain joins TRBV15 to TRBJ1-2; possible D gene TRBD1, 6 bases. Germline V CDR1 and CDR2: LNHNV, YYDKDF (reference sequence). The CDR3 is made up of 15 amino acids. Deletions cut 1 base from V and 5 bases from J, with 14 bases between. CDR3 sequence: CATSRADRGVYGYTF. CDR3 coding DNA: TGTGCCACCAGCAGAGCAGATAGGGGGGTATATGGCTACACCTTC.

J is TRBJ1-4 and V is TRBV28; 9 positions match TRBD1. Germline-derived CDR1 and CDR2 are MDHEN and SYDVKM. This CDR3 has 14 amino acids. With 7 bases clipped from V and 10 bases from J, the junction kept 10 bases outside the gene matches. The CDR3 region has the DNA TGTGCCAGCACTGACGGACAGGGGTCTGTAAAACTGTTTTTT. The encoded protein is CASTDGQGSVKLFF.